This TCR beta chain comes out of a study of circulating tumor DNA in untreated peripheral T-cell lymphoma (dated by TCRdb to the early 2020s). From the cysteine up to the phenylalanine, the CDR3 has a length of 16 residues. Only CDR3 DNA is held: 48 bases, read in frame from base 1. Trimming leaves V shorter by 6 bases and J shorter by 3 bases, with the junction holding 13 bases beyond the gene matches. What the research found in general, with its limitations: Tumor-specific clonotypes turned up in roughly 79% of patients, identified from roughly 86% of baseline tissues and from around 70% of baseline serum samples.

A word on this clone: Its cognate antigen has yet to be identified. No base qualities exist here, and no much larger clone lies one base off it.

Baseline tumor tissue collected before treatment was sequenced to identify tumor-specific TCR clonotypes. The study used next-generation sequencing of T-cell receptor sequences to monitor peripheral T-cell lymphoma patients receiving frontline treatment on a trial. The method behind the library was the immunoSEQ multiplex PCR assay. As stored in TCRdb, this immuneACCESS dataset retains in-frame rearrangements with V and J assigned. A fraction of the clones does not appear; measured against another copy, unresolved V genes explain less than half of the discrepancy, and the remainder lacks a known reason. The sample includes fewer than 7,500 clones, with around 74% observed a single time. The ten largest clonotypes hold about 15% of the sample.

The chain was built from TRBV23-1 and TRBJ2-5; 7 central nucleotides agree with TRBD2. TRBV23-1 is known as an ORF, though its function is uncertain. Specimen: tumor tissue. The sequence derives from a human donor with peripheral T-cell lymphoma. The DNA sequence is TGCGCCAGCAGCCAAGATAGATGGGGGACTAAAGAGACCCAGTACTTC. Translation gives CASSQDRWGTKETQYF.